The TCR beta chain under discussion was sequenced for a study of T-cell reconstitution after alpha-beta-depleted transplantation in children. As it was prepared, the TCRbeta library received unique molecular identifiers. TCRdb fed the PCR reads into MiXCR, producing one record per CDR3 protein. The sample lists some 640,000 distinct CDR3 sequences, 16% occurring once. V lost 7 bases, J lost 2 bases, and 11 bases lay in between. CDR1 DFQATT and CDR2 SNEGSKA come from the germline V gene (reference sequence). This CDR3 region has 12 residues. This clonotype was counted ten times or more. Sequenced here: PBMCs from the stem cell graft donor, sampled from the stem cell graft. The chain uses TRBV20-1 and TRBJ2-5; the D is unclear. This receptor was taken from a human donor who donated a stem cell graft to a child with acute myeloid leukemia. This CDR3 reads CSVPQFQETQYF. DNA for the CDR3: TGCAGTGTCCCACAGTTTCAAGAGACCCAGTACTTC.